What follows are 24 T cell receptor beta chains derived from one specimen sequenced in a study of T cell repertoires in cytomegalovirus infection. One entry per CDR3 protein results from TCRdb running MiXCR on the reads. The sample holds roughly 990,000 distinct CDR3 sequences, around 30% seen once. These receptors are not linked to any known antigen. Sequenced material: cultured CD8+ T cells from PBMCs, taken from culture after CMV antigen stimulation. These TCRs come from a human donor in good health (CMV status not recorded). Some clones in this sample may be carry-over from other donors' samples.

This clonotype was seen a single time. The rearrangement uses TRBV4-1 and TRBJ2-1; 7 nucleotides agree with TRBD2. This CDR3 comprises 16 residues. Germline values: CDR1 MGHRA, CDR2 YSYEKL. Trimming cost V 8 bases and J 3 bases; bases outside gene matches: 13. In nucleotides, the CDR3 is TGCGCCAGCTCCCACTGGGAGGGTCGAAACTACAATGAGCAGTTCTTC. It yields the protein CASSHWEGRNYNEQFF.

Details on this clonotype: This clone may be a read error of a much larger clone one base away. This chain's CDR3 is CASGQSSGVSYEQYF. CDR3 bases: TGTGCCAGCGGCCAGTCCTCCGGGGTTTCCTACGAGCAGTACTTC. The genes are TRBV7-2 and TRBJ2-7; D is possibly TRBD2 (5 bases). The V end was cut by 8 bases, the J end by 1 base, with 18 bases between. The length of the CDR3 is 15 residues. CDR1 and CDR2 from the germline V gene are SGHTA and FQGNSA.

The chain has TRBV7-9 and TRBJ1-1; a weak D match, TRBD1 (6 bases). CDR3 length: 15 amino acids. Germline CDR1 reads SEHNR; CDR2 reads FQNEAQ (reference sequence). The V end was cut by 4 bases, the J end by 1 base, with 13 bases between. The CDR3 here is CASSSEGHQNTEAFF. CDR3 nucleotides: TGTGCCAGCAGCTCGGAGGGACATCAGAACACTGAAGCTTTCTTT. Filled out from reference TRBV7-9 and TRBJ1-1, the complete variable domain reads DTGVSQNPRHKITKRGQNVTFRCDPISEHNRLYWYRQTLGQGPEFLTYFQNEAQLEKSRLLSDRFSAERPKGSFSTLEIQRTEQGDSAMYLCASSSEGHQNTEAFFGQGTRLTVV.

This clonotype was picked up a small number of times. DNA of the CDR3: TGTGCCAGCAGTTTATGGAGCACAGATACGCAGTATTTT. Translated: CASSLWSTDTQYF. The V gene is TRBV27, the J gene TRBJ2-3, with D hard to call. V lost 1 base, J lost 0 bases, and 2 bases lay in between. Germline CDR1 is MNHEY and CDR2 is SMNVEV (reference sequence). This CDR3 region has 13 residues.

V and J are TRBV10-3 and TRBJ1-1, with a tentative D call TRBD1 (6 bases). The CDR3 is made up of 13 amino acids. V lost 2 bases, J lost 4 bases, and 8 bases lay in between. Germline V gene sequence: CDR1 ENHRY, CDR2 SYGVKD. In DNA, the CDR3 is TGTGCCATCAGTGAGACAGGGAGCACTGAAGCTTTCTTT. Amino acids: CAISETGSTEAFF.

Turning to this clonotype: This may be a read error: a much more frequent sequence differs by one nucleotide. V is TRBV7-2 and J is TRBJ1-1; a possible D gene is TRBD1 (5 bases). Germline CDR1 and CDR2: SGHTA and FQGNSA. There are 15 residues in the CDR3. With 2 bases removed from V and 0 bases from J, the gap between germline ends came to 10 bases. CDR3 in DNA: TGTGCCAGCAGCTTAACGAGGACATTGAACACTGAAGCTTTCTTT. Translated, it gives CASSLTRTLNTEAFF.

This clonotype was picked up a small number of times. The CDR3 bases are TGTGCCAGCAAAGCTAGCGGGGGGTTGAATGAGCAGTTCTTC. It yields the protein CASKASGGLNEQFF. The chain employs TRBV12-3 or TRBV12-4 and TRBJ2-1, with 11 bases lining up with TRBD2. The CDR3 spans 14 residues. The V and J ends lost 7 bases and 7 bases, in that order; junction bases with no gene match: 6.

This sequence joins TRBV2 and TRBJ1-1, with D tentatively TRBD1 (6 bases). Germline V lookup: CDR1 SNHLY, CDR2 FYNNEI. The V and J ends lost 7 bases and 7 bases respectively, with 13 bases between them. The CDR3 is made up of 12 amino acids. The chain's CDR3 is CASTEGGIEAFF. CDR3 in DNA: TGTGCCAGCACCGAGGGGGGTATTGAAGCTTTCTTT.

This clonotype has more than one count but fewer than ten. The chain carries TRBV19 and TRBJ2-5, with TRBD1 identical over 8 bases. The germline V gene has CDR1 LNHDA and CDR2 SQIVND (reference sequence). This CDR3 region has 15 residues. The V segment lost 0 bases and the J segment 5 bases; nucleotides outside the gene matches: 5. The CDR3 spells CASSIDLRTGETQYF. In DNA, the CDR3 is TGTGCCAGTAGTATAGATCTCCGGACAGGGGAGACCCAGTACTTC.

The chain employs TRBV6-1 and TRBJ1-6; D gene unclear. The CDR3 length is 17 residues. The V and J ends lost 5 bases and 0 bases respectively, with 14 bases between them. Germline-derived CDR1 and CDR2 are MNHNS and SASEGT. DNA of the CDR3: TGTGCCAGCAGTCCCCGACTCCGGAGCTCCTATAATTCACCCCTCCACTTT. It codes for CASSPRLRSSYNSPLHF.

The genes are TRBV7-8 and TRBJ1-1; D call uncertain. Germline V gene sequence: CDR1 SGHVS, CDR2 FQNEAQ. The CDR3 has 15 amino acids. V dropped 4 bases and J dropped 1 base, with 13 bases sitting between them. CDR3 residues: CASSSLPRANTEAFF. In DNA, the CDR3 is TGTGCCAGCAGCTCCCTACCTAGGGCGAACACTGAAGCTTTCTTT.

V and J are TRBV6-2 or TRBV6-3 and TRBJ2-2; possible D gene TRBD2, 5 bases. The germline V gene encodes CDR1 MNHEY and CDR2 SVGEGT. Trimming pared 2 bases from V and 7 bases from J, leaving 8 bases between. There are 13 residues in the CDR3. CDR3 coding DNA: TGTGCCAGCAGTTACATCGGGAACGGGGAGCTGTTTTTT. Translating it yields CASSYIGNGELFF.

J is TRBJ1-6 and V is TRBV5-1; no reliable D call. The CDR3 is 17 amino acids. Trimming took 1 base from V and 4 from J, leaving 15 bases between them. Germline CDR1 is SGHRS and CDR2 is YFSETQ. The CDR3 spells CASSLLSGPLYNSPLHF. CDR3 bases: TGCGCCAGCAGCTTGTTGTCGGGTCCACTATATAATTCACCCCTCCACTTT.

In regard to this clonotype: One end of the junction does not line up with germline, which may come from a read error. V gene TRBV7-9 combines with J gene TRBJ2-5; D could derive from TRBD1 or TRBD2 (5 bases each). The CDR3 runs to 12 residues. Germline V gives CDR1 SEHNR, CDR2 FQNEAQ (reference sequence). In DNA, the CDR3 is TGCGCGAACACGGGGCCCAAAGAGACCCAGTACTTC. Amino acid sequence: CANTGPKETQYF.

This clonotype has just a few counts. The chain links TRBV12-3 or TRBV12-4 to TRBJ2-3; TRBD2 matches at 7 bases. The trim removed 6 bases at V and 1 base at J, leaving 7 bases unmatched. CDR3 length: 15 residues. The CDR3 bases are TGTGCCAGCAGATCCGCGGGGGAGCGCACAGATACGCAGTATTTT. Translating it yields CASRSAGERTDTQYF.

This clonotype was seen once. The chain carries TRBV28 and TRBJ1-5; D is unresolved. Germline CDR1 MDHEN, CDR2 SYDVKM. The CDR3 is 15 amino acids. The V gene lost 5 bases and the J gene lost 0 bases, with 11 bases spanning the gap. The CDR3 nucleotides are TGTGCCAGCAGTGGTAGGGTTTATAGCAATCAGCCCCAGCATTTT. Amino acid sequence: CASSGRVYSNQPQHF. The entire variable domain, with the rest obtained from reference TRBV28 and TRBJ1-5, is as follows: DVKVTQSSRYLVKRTGEKVFLECVQDMDHENMFWYRQDPGLGLRLIYFSYDVKMKEKGDIPEGYSVSREKKERFSLILESASTNQTSMYLCASSGRVYSNQPQHFGDGTRLSIL.

The chain uses TRBV20-1 and TRBJ2-1; 7 positions agree with TRBD2. This CDR3 has 16 residues. Trimming took 3 bases from V and 0 from J; bases not matched to a gene: 8. Per the germline V gene, CDR1 is DFQATT and CDR2 is SNEGSKA (reference sequence). The CDR3 bases are TGCAGTGCTAGGGGAGGGTCTTACAACTCCTACAATGAGCAGTTCTTC. It yields the protein CSARGGSYNSYNEQFF.

The V and J genes are TRBV7-9 and TRBJ2-7; 9 positions agree with TRBD1. Germline V gives CDR1 SEHNR, CDR2 FQNEAQ (reference sequence). The CDR3 runs 13 residues. V lost 6 bases, J lost 5 bases, and 5 bases stayed unmatched. CDR3 bases: TGTGCCAGCAGATCGGGACAGGGTGACGAGCAGTACTTC. Translated: CASRSGQGDEQYF.

This clonotype was observed a few times. The chain uses TRBV12-3 or TRBV12-4 and TRBJ2-7; TRBD1 matches 9 bases. Germline trimming cut 6 bases from V and 5 bases from J; bases unmatched to any gene: 8. The CDR3 totals 14 residues. In nucleotides, the CDR3 is TGTGCCAGCAGCCTCGGGACAGGGTACGACGAGCAGTACTTC. This sequence encodes CASSLGTGYDEQYF.

CDR3 loop: CASSETPDPYGYTF. DNA for the CDR3: TGTGCCAGCAGTGAAACTCCGGATCCCTATGGCTACACCTTC. V usage is TRBV6-1 and J usage is TRBJ1-2; D is undetermined. V gave up 2 bases and J gave up 4 bases, with 11 bases separating them. This CDR3 is built from 14 residues. Germline CDR1 reads MNHNS; CDR2 reads SASEGT.

This clonotype was recorded many times. The chain recombines TRBV7-9 with TRBJ2-2; no firm D call. CDR1 SEHNR and CDR2 FQNEAQ come from the germline V gene (reference sequence). Trimming took 5 bases from V and 4 from J, leaving 17 bases between them. This CDR3 is built from 16 residues. The CDR3 is CASSPPPRESTGELFF. The CDR3 DNA follows: TGTGCCAGCAGCCCACCTCCTAGAGAATCCACCGGGGAGCTGTTTTTT.

In the case of this clonotype: At one end the junction does not follow the germline gene, possibly because of a read error. This rearrangement joins TRBV12-3 or TRBV12-4 to TRBJ2-5; D perhaps matches TRBD1 (6 bases). CDR3 size: 15 residues. CDR3 residues: CASSHTGSPQQTQYF. Written as DNA, the CDR3 is TGTGCCAGCAGTCATACAGGGTCACCCCAACAGACCCAGTACTTC.

The V and J genes are TRBV9 and TRBJ2-3, with TRBD2 matching 9 bases. V lost 2 bases and J lost 0; bases outside the gene matches: 7. The CDR3 extends over 17 amino acids. Germline CDR1 and CDR2: SGDLS and YYNGEE. The CDR3 bases are TGTGCCAGCAGCGTCAGCGGGGGGTACCCTAGCACAGATACGCAGTATTTT. Translated, it gives CASSVSGGYPSTDTQYF.

This clonotype was picked up many times. This chain connects TRBV27 to TRBJ1-2; D gene unclear. The CDR3 is 13 residues long. Germline values: CDR1 MNHEY, CDR2 SMNVEV (reference sequence). The ends were cut back, 0 bases at V and 4 bases at J, with 6 bases in the middle. The CDR3 protein is CASSLSGAYGYTF. The CDR3 nucleotides read TGTGCCAGCAGTTTATCGGGTGCCTATGGCTACACCTTC.